What follows are 27 T cell receptor beta chains derived from one specimen sequenced in a study of vaccination effects on CD4 cells after COVID-19. Viral peptide pools were used in the ViraFEST assay to expand antigen-specific CD4+ T cells, and sequencing came afterward. Culturing for more than eight days preceded CD4+ T cell isolation. Everyone in the study got two shots of either the BNT162b2 or mRNA-1273 vaccine. The repertoire was sequenced with immunoSEQ multiplex PCR; TCRdb's copy has only in-frame clones and lacks some. The profile covers 55,000 to 70,000 clones, with roughly 80% appearing a single time and 0.95% taken by the ten largest. Antigen specificity for these receptors is unknown. Material: CD4+ T cells from PBMCs cultured with HCoV-OC43 spike peptides, obtained after COVID-19 vaccination. Sample subset: HCoV-OC43 spike overlapping peptide pool stimulation. The receptors were sampled from a human donor who received a COVID-19 vaccine.

This clone occurred a few times. J is TRBJ1-1 and V is TRBV7-2; D perhaps matches TRBD1 (5 bases). The CDR3 has 13 amino acids. Deletions cut 5 bases from V and 4 bases from J, with 11 bases between. CDR1 is SGHTA, CDR2 FQGNSA, per germline. CDR3 bases: TGTGCCAGCAGCCCCTGGGGCGTCACTGAAGCTTTCTTT. Residues: CASSPWGVTEAFF.

Turning to this clone: The sample holds other DNA sequences that translate to the same CDR3. The chain has TRBV19 and TRBJ2-3, with TRBD1 identical over 8 bases. The junction had 4 bases not matched to a gene; V was cut back by 5 bases and J by 3 bases. The CDR3 contains 14 residues. The germline gives CDR1 LNHDA, CDR2 SQIVND (reference sequence). The CDR3 region is CASSPRQGTDTQYF. Here the CDR3 DNA reads TGTGCCAGTAGTCCCCGACAGGGGACAGATACGCAGTATTTT.

The CDR3 here is CASSVGPGYEQYV. CDR3 nucleotide sequence: TGTGCCAGCAGCGTAGGACCAGGCTACGAGCAGTACGTC. J is TRBJ2-7 and V is TRBV9; D is uncertain. Per germline, CDR1 SGDLS and CDR2 YYNGEE. V was cut by 0 bases and J by 3 bases, with 7 bases left in between. The CDR3 runs 13 residues.

The chain uses TRBV3-1 (or the pseudogene TRBV3-2) and TRBJ2-7; D uncertain. V lost 5 bases, J lost 0 bases, and 23 bases lay in between. The CDR3 has 18 residues. Germline assignment: CDR1 LGHDT and CDR2 YNNKEL (reference sequence). CDR3 nucleotide sequence: TGTGCCAGCAGCGACCACCATGCTTGGGGAAAGGGCTCCTACGAGCAGTACGTC. It encodes CASSDHHAWGKGSYEQYV.

Only a few counts were recorded for this clone. J is TRBJ1-1 and V is TRBV12-5; 8 nucleotides match TRBD1. The trim removed 4 bases at V and 6 bases at J, leaving 13 bases unmatched. CDR1 LGHNT and CDR2 FRNRAP come from the germline V gene. The CDR3 runs 16 residues. CDR3 coding DNA: TGTGCTAGTGGTTCTCGCCCAGGGGGCACGCTCTCTGAAGCTTTCTTT. Translating gives CASGSRPGGTLSEAFF. Complete variable domain (other parts from reference TRBV12-5 and TRBJ1-1): DARVTQTPRHKVTEMGQEVTMRCQPILGHNTVFWYRQTMMQGLELLAYFRNRAPLDDSGMPKDRFSAEMPDATLATLKIQPSEPRDSAVYFCASGSRPGGTLSEAFFGQGTRLTVV.

The chain carries TRBV5-4 and TRBJ2-2; TRBD1 matches at 8 bases. This CDR3 has 16 residues. Trimming took 4 bases from V and 4 from J; bases not matched to a gene: 9. Germline CDR1 is SGHNT and CDR2 is YYREEE (reference sequence). DNA of the CDR3: TGTGCCAGCAGCCCGGGACAGGTGCGGGGCACCGGGGAGCTGTTTTTT. It is translated as CASSPGQVRGTGELFF.

The rearrangement links TRBV7-8 to TRBJ2-3; TRBD2 aligns across 9 bases. Germline assignment: CDR1 SGHVS and CDR2 FQNEAQ. Trimming took 3 bases from V and 5 from J; bases not matched to a gene: 15. The CDR3 has 18 amino acids. CDR3 in amino acids: CASSFKGVGGGARDTQYF. The CDR3 DNA sequence: TGTGCCAGCAGCTTTAAAGGGGTCGGCGGGGGGGCCAGAGATACGCAGTATTTT.

Here the CDR3 DNA reads TGCGCCAGCAGCCAAGTTTGGGGGCGAGAAGAGACCCAGTACTTC. Residues: CASSQVWGREETQYF. This chain joins TRBV4-3 and TRBJ2-5; the D gene is possibly TRBD1 (6 bases). CDR3 length: 15 residues. The germline CDR1 and CDR2 sequences are LGHNA and YSLEER. V gave up 1 base and J gave up 3 bases, with 12 bases separating them.

The V gene is TRBV2, the J gene TRBJ1-1, with 8 positions matching TRBD1. Trimming cost V 6 bases and J 4 bases; bases outside gene matches: 10. The CDR3 consists of 15 residues. From germline, CDR1 is SNHLY and CDR2 FYNNEI. CDR3 nucleotides: TGTGCCAGCAGAGCCGAGACAGGGGTGGGCACTGAAGCTTTCTTT. This encodes CASRAETGVGTEAFF.

J is TRBJ2-2 and V is TRBV3-1 (or the pseudogene TRBV3-2), with TRBD1 matching over 9 bases. The V gene's germline CDR1 is LGHDT and CDR2 YNNKEL (reference sequence). After removal of 7 bases from V and 6 bases from J, the junction contained 12 bases not matched to a gene. The CDR3 totals 16 residues. In DNA form, the CDR3 reads TGTGCCAGCACCATCTACAGGGGGCCCCTCCCCGGGGAGCTGTTTTTT. It encodes CASTIYRGPLPGELFF.

The rearrangement joins TRBV3-1 (or the pseudogene TRBV3-2) to TRBJ1-6; TRBD1 matches at 7 bases. V lost 8 bases and J lost 8; bases outside the gene matches: 9. Germline loops: CDR1 LGHDT, CDR2 YNNKEL (reference sequence). This CDR3 contains 14 residues. The chain's CDR3 is CASAGRDRDSPLHF. The CDR3 region has the DNA TGTGCCAGCGCCGGAAGGGACAGAGATTCACCCCTCCACTTT.

The rearrangement joins TRBV11-1 to TRBJ2-3; D is ambiguous. CDR3 length: 12 residues. V lost 3 bases and J 4 bases, leaving 5 bases between the germline ends. Germline V lookup: CDR1 SGHAT, CDR2 FQDESV (reference sequence). CDR3: CASSFSADTQYF. CDR3 nucleotides: TGTGCCAGCAGCTTTTCAGCAGATACGCAGTATTTT.

The V gene is TRBV6-5, the J gene TRBJ2-7; TRBD1 is a possible D gene (6 bases). The CDR3 is 14 amino acids. Germline V gives CDR1 MNHEY, CDR2 SVGAGI. V was shortened by 0 bases and J by 7 bases, with 13 bases between the two germline ends. The CDR3 reads CASSYSAGVGEQYV. DNA of the CDR3: TGTGCCAGCAGTTACTCGGCAGGGGTGGGTGAGCAGTACGTC.

The chain couples TRBV6-6 to TRBJ2-6; D may be TRBD1 or TRBD2 (6 bases each). Per the germline V gene, CDR1 is MNHNY and CDR2 is SVGAGI (reference sequence). The CDR3 sequence is 15 residues long. V dropped 1 base and J dropped 4 bases, with 8 bases sitting between them. The CDR3 sequence: CASSYWGAGANVLTF. The CDR3 region has the DNA TGTGCCAGCAGTTACTGGGGGGCCGGGGCCAACGTCCTGACTTTC.

The chain joins TRBV6-5 to TRBJ2-1; D may be TRBD2 (5 bases). The CDR3 consists of 14 residues. Trimming took off 11 bases at V and 7 bases at J, with 21 bases between the two ends. Germline lookup yields CDR1 MNHEY and CDR2 SVGAGI. The CDR3 DNA reads TGTGCCCAATCAGTCCGGGGATTTCGGAATGAGCAGTTCTTC. This sequence encodes CAQSVRGFRNEQFF.

This rearrangement joins TRBV29-1 to TRBJ2-1; 8 nucleotides agree with TRBD1. V dropped 6 bases and J dropped 7; count of bases not matched to a gene: 5. The CDR3 is 12 amino acids. CDR1 and CDR2 from the germline V gene are SQVTM and ANQGSEA. CDR3 in amino acids: CSVMDRVNEQFF. CDR3 DNA sequence: TGCAGCGTCATGGACAGGGTAAATGAGCAGTTCTTC.

A few counts support this clone. This chain links TRBV6-5 with TRBJ2-3; TRBD2 matches 9 bases. The CDR3 length is 15 residues. V lost 5 bases, J lost 3 bases, and 6 bases stayed unmatched. The germline V gene encodes CDR1 MNHEY and CDR2 SVGAGI. Here the CDR3 DNA reads TGTGCCAGCAGTCTAGTAGCGGGGGAGACAGATACGCAGTATTTT. Translated: CASSLVAGETDTQYF.

V is TRBV7-9 and J is TRBJ1-2, with 12 bases fitting TRBD1. The CDR3 spans 14 residues. The V segment lost 0 bases and the J segment 12 bases; nucleotides outside the gene matches: 5. Germline CDR1 reads SEHNR; CDR2 reads FQNEAQ (reference sequence). For the CDR3, the DNA is TGTGCCAGCAGCTTAGCTAGGGGGACAGGGGGCCACACCTTC. Translation: CASSLARGTGGHTF.

The V gene is TRBV7-2, the J gene TRBJ1-1; no firm D call. Germline V gene lookup returns CDR1 SGHTA and CDR2 FQGNSA. The germline V and J ends were trimmed by 4 bases and 6 bases, with 18 bases remaining between them. The CDR3 runs to 15 residues. CDR3 in amino acids: CASSSRVGSIAEAFF. CDR3 sequence (DNA): TGTGCCAGCAGCTCGAGGGTGGGGTCAATCGCTGAAGCTTTCTTT. The full variable domain, its missing parts supplied by reference TRBV7-2 and TRBJ1-1, is GAGVSQSPSNKVTEKGKDVELRCDPISGHTALYWYRQSLGQGLEFLIYFQGNSAPDKSGLPSDRFSAERTGGSVSTLTIQRTQQEDSAVYLCASSSRVGSIAEAFFGQGTRLTVV.

The J gene is TRBJ2-1, the V gene TRBV11-2, with D unclear. The V gene lost 0 bases and the J gene lost 10 bases, with 16 bases spanning the gap. This CDR3 region has 15 residues. Germline values: CDR1 SGHAT, CDR2 FQNNGV. The CDR3 sequence is CASSLDMAGRGEQFF. The CDR3 bases are TGTGCCAGCAGCTTAGATATGGCAGGTCGAGGAGAGCAGTTCTTC.

The table lists this clone with a count of one. The J gene is TRBJ1-5, the V gene TRBV7-2; 8 bases are shared with TRBD1. CDR1 is SGHTA and CDR2 is FQGNSA in the germline V gene. V lost 2 bases, J lost 3 bases, and 15 bases stayed unmatched. This CDR3 has 19 residues. CDR3 residues: CASSLNPPTGTGYNQPQHF. CDR3 bases: TGTGCCAGCAGCTTAAACCCCCCAACCGGGACAGGCTACAATCAGCCCCAGCATTTT.

V is TRBV7-2 and J is TRBJ1-2; D is undetermined. This CDR3 is built from 13 residues. Trimming stripped 0 bases from V and 8 bases from J, with 10 bases between. Germline V gene sequence: CDR1 SGHTA, CDR2 FQGNSA. The CDR3 is CASSLAQGPGYTF. Here the CDR3 DNA reads TGTGCCAGCAGCTTAGCGCAAGGTCCCGGCTACACCTTC.

This clone was recorded a few times. The rearrangement links TRBV18 to TRBJ1-2; 7 bases match TRBD1. The length of the CDR3 is 17 residues. V trimming: 4 bases; J trimming: 0 bases; junction bases outside the gene matches: 11. CDR1 and CDR2 from the germline V gene are KGHSH and LQKENI. In DNA form, the CDR3 reads TGTGCCAGCTCACTCCGACAGGGTCTATCCGCTAACTATGGCTACACCTTC. The encoded protein is CASSLRQGLSANYGYTF.

The chain joins TRBV18 to TRBJ2-3; D call uncertain. Germline lookup yields CDR1 KGHSH and CDR2 LQKENI. V shed 1 base and J shed 0 bases, with 5 bases lying between them. The CDR3 runs 14 residues. The CDR3 sequence is CASSPRSSTDTQYF. For the CDR3, the DNA is TGTGCCAGCTCACCACGGTCAAGCACAGATACGCAGTATTTT.

This clone showed up just a few times. V is TRBV7-8 and J is TRBJ2-5, with TRBD1 matching 9 bases. The V gene's germline CDR1 is SGHVS and CDR2 FQNEAQ. V was pared by 3 bases and J by 3 bases, with 11 bases of the junction left unmatched. The CDR3 is made up of 17 amino acids. For the CDR3, the DNA is TGTGCCAGCAGCTTTTTTGCGACCGGGACAGGGAAAGAGACCCAGTACTTC. Amino acids: CASSFFATGTGKETQYF. Full variable domain (remainder filled in from reference TRBV7-8 and TRBJ2-5): GAGVSQSPRYKVAKRGQDVALRCDPISGHVSLFWYQQALGQGPEFLTYFQNEAQLDKSGLPSDRFFAERPEGSVSTLKIQRTQQEDSAVYLCASSFFATGTGKETQYFGPGTRLLVL.

This clone occurred once. This chain uses TRBV21-1 with TRBJ2-7; TRBD1, the table's D call, was not compared with the DNA. TRBV21-1 is a recognized pseudogene. There are 15 residues in the CDR3. CDR3 loop: CASSRGFRGSYEQYV. Here the CDR3 DNA reads TGTGCCAGCAGCAGGGGCTTCAGGGGTTCCTACGAGCAGTACGTC.

V and J are TRBV6-2 or TRBV6-3 and TRBJ1-5, with D uncertain. The CDR3 contains 12 residues. Trimming took off 6 bases at V and 9 bases at J, with 12 bases between the two ends. Germline V gene data show CDR1 as MNHEY and CDR2 as SVGEGT. The CDR3 nucleotides read TGTGCCAGCAGCACCAGTTGGTTGCCCCAGCATTTT. Translation gives CASSTSWLPQHF.